The present T cell receptor beta chain was sequenced within a study of OX40 agonist ivuxolimab in advanced cancers. Study background: Every 2 weeks, patients got intravenous ivuxolimab at one of six dose levels (0.01-10 mg/kg). Three individuals attained partial responses, comprising one hepatocellular carcinoma case and two cutaneous melanoma cases. Study conclusions and caveats: On average, a greater number of expanded clones characterised CD8+ T cells relative to CD4+. Patients who responded partially at 0.1-3.0 mg/kg showed clonal expansion ranking among the lowest.

Concerning this clone itself: The antigen remains undetermined.

Here immunoSEQ multiplex PCR was the method, and the copy in TCRdb shows in-frame clones only, minus some. The data contain roughly 96,000 clones, under 85% of them singletons. This specimen was CD4+ or CD8+ T cells sorted from blood, taken in a trial of the OX40 agonist ivuxolimab. The receptor was derived from an adult with an advanced solid tumor such as melanoma, head and neck, liver or kidney cancer.

The CDR3 DNA sequence: TGCGCCAGCAGCTCATACAGGGCCCCCTCACACTACGAGCAGTACTTC. This encodes CASSSYRAPSHYEQYF. The chain employs TRBV5-1 and TRBJ2-7; possibly TRBD1 for D (6 bases). The CDR3 sequence is 16 residues long. The ends were cut back, 3 bases at V and 3 bases at J, with 19 bases in the middle. Germline V CDR1 and CDR2: SGHRS, YFSETQ. Supplemented by reference TRBV5-1 and TRBJ2-7, the full variable domain reads KAGVTQTPRYLIKTRGQQVTLSCSPISGHRSVSWYQQTPGQGLQFLFEYFSETQRNKGNFPGRFSGRQFSNSRSEMNVSTLELGDSALYLCASSSYRAPSHYEQYFGPGTRLTVT.